This TCR beta chain emerged from a study of Tregs in tolerant kidney transplant recipients. Study conclusions and caveats: Some patients' samples used different primers over time, so nucleotide sequences weren't comparable.

This CDR3 is built from 14 residues. The V end lost 0 bases, the J end lost 7 bases, and 15 bases lay between the germline ends. The germline CDR1 and CDR2 sequences are GTSNPN and SVGIG (reference sequence). The protocol was immunoSEQ multiplex PCR, while the TCRdb copy is restricted to in-frame clones and leaves out a portion. Of some 55,000 clones detected, 70% to 90% appear once; the ten largest clones hold around 2.3%. Concerning this clone itself: Its antigen remains unknown.

Unstimulated regulatory T cells (CD4+CD25+CD127-), CD4+CD25- non-regulatory cells, CD4 and CD8 cells were FACS-sorted from thawed PBMCs. Thawed PBMCs were rested overnight at 37°C with 150 to 200 IU/ml IL-2 before regulatory T cell sorting. The TCR sequence derives from a human donor who received a combined kidney and bone marrow transplant. The material was Tregs from blood, obtained before the transplant. The chain links TRBV30 to TRBJ1-2, with D possibly being TRBD1 (6 bases). CDR3: CAWSVDLKQGGYTF. The CDR3, as DNA: TGTGCCTGGAGTGTTGACCTGAAACAGGGTGGCTACACCTTC.